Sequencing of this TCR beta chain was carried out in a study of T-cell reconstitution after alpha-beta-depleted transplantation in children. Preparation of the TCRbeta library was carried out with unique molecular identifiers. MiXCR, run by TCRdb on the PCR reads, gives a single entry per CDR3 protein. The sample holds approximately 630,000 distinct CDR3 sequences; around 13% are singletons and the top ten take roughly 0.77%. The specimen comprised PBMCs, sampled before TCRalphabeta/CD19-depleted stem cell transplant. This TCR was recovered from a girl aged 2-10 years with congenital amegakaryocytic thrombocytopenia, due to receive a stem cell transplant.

DNA for the CDR3: TGTGCCATCAGGCCCAGGGGCCTAAATTCACCCCTCCACTTT. Its protein product is CAIRPRGLNSPLHF. The rearrangement links TRBV10-3 to TRBJ1-6; D might be TRBD1 (6 bases). Trimming pared 6 bases from V and 7 bases from J, leaving 13 bases between. The CDR3 runs to 14 residues. CDR1 ENHRY and CDR2 SYGVKD come from the germline V gene.